The 18 T cell receptor beta chains below come from one sample, sequenced in a study of spatial heterogeneity in lung cancer. Study results and limitations: Expanded alpha and beta TCR counts within tumors tracked tumor mutation counts.

Their specific antigens are unknown. Documented time point: sample taken at primary tumor resection. TCRdb ran MiXCR on the 5' RACE reads and lists one entry per CDR3 protein. The table records roughly 2,100 distinct CDR3 sequences, 20% to 25% of them present only once. The input for sequencing was lung tumor tissue, taken at surgery. These receptors originate from a male donor with early-stage non-small cell lung cancer.

The chain employs TRBV5-8 and TRBJ2-7; weak D call: TRBD1 (5 bases). The length of the CDR3 is 14 residues. Trimming removed 6 bases from V and 5 bases from J, with 18 bases in between. Germline V gene sequence: CDR1 SGHTS, CDR2 YDEGEE. The CDR3 DNA follows: TGTGCCAGCAACTATGGGGCTATCTACCACGAGCAGTACTTC. It is translated as CASNYGAIYHEQYF. Combining the CDR3 with reference TRBV5-8 and TRBJ2-7 gives the whole variable domain EAGVTQSPTHLIKTRGQQATLRCSPISGHTSVYWYQQALGLGLQFLLWYDEGEERNRGNFPPRFSGRQFPNYSSELNVNALELEDSALYLCASNYGAIYHEQYFGPGTRLTVT.

The CDR3 region has the DNA TGTGCCATCGCGTTGACCGGCAATGAGCAGTTCTTC. This gives the protein CAIALTGNEQFF. This chain joins TRBV10-3 and TRBJ2-1; D is unresolved. The CDR3 has 12 amino acids. The V and J ends lost 8 bases and 6 bases respectively, with 11 bases between them. The germline V gene encodes CDR1 ENHRY and CDR2 SYGVKD.

The chain is built from TRBV6-2 or TRBV6-3 and TRBJ1-5; D remains unclear. Trimming pared 0 bases from V and 3 bases from J, leaving 6 bases between. This CDR3 has 14 residues. Germline values: CDR1 MNHEY, CDR2 SVGEGT. CDR3 in DNA: TGTGCCAGCAGTTACTCGCAGTACAATCAGCCCCAGCATTTT. It encodes CASSYSQYNQPQHF.

There are a few counts of this clonotype. This chain connects TRBV20-1 to TRBJ2-3, with 10 positions matching TRBD2. Per the germline V gene, CDR1 is DFQATT and CDR2 is SNEGSKA (reference sequence). V shed 6 bases and J 2 bases; nucleotides not matched to a gene: 5. This CDR3 spans 14 amino acids. CDR3 in DNA: TGCAGTGCCTTAGCGGGGGGCCACACAGATACGCAGTATTTT. It specifies CSALAGGHTDTQYF.

This clonotype appeared once. V is TRBV5-1 and J is TRBJ2-5; weak D call: TRBD2 (5 bases). CDR1 is SGHRS, CDR2 YFSETQ, per germline. This CDR3 spans 14 amino acids. The V and J ends lost 2 bases and 4 bases respectively, with 12 bases between them. This chain's CDR3 is CASSFGLAGETQYF. In DNA form, the CDR3 reads TGCGCCAGCAGCTTCGGGCTAGCAGGAGAGACCCAGTACTTC.

This clonotype is medium-sized within its sample. This rearrangement joins TRBV6-1 to TRBJ1-6, with no clear D. Trimming cost V 1 base and J 15 bases, with 10 bases left between them. This CDR3 contains 12 residues. Per the germline V gene, CDR1 is MNHNS and CDR2 is SASEGT. CDR3: CASSEVNKRLHF. CDR3 bases: TGTGCCAGCAGTGAAGTGAACAAACGCCTCCACTTT.

This clonotype was detected many times. The chain joins TRBV6-2 or TRBV6-3 to TRBJ1-6; weak D call: TRBD1 (6 bases). V was trimmed by 5 bases and J by 7 bases, leaving 12 bases between them. The CDR3 runs 14 residues. The germline V gene has CDR1 MNHEY and CDR2 SVGEGT. The CDR3 loop is CASSQGQRNSPLHF. The CDR3 DNA reads as TGTGCCAGCAGTCAGGGACAACGGAATTCACCCCTCCACTTT.

This clonotype appeared many times. The V call is TRBV5-6, the J call TRBJ1-1; 7 bases are a match to TRBD1. Per the germline V gene, CDR1 is SGHDT and CDR2 is YYEEEE. After removal of 4 bases from V and 8 bases from J, the junction contained 5 bases not matched to a gene. The CDR3 length is 12 residues. CDR3 protein: CASSPGTVEAFF. The CDR3 nucleotides are TGTGCCAGCAGCCCCGGGACAGTCGAAGCTTTCTTT.

In this sample, this clonotype turned up a few times. V is TRBV7-2 and J is TRBJ2-7, with D perhaps TRBD2 (5 bases). Germline CDR1 SGHTA, CDR2 FQGNSA. This CDR3 region has 12 residues. With 0 bases removed from V and 5 bases from J, the gap between germline ends came to 5 bases. This CDR3 is CASSLARDEQYF. CDR3 sequence (DNA): TGTGCCAGCAGCTTAGCGAGGGACGAGCAGTACTTC.

By sample share, this clonotype is medium-sized. The chain links TRBV28 to TRBJ1-2; the D is unclear. The CDR3 totals 14 residues. Germline V gene lookup returns CDR1 MDHEN and CDR2 SYDVKM. V lost 5 bases, J lost 4 bases, and 14 bases lay in between. CDR3 in amino acids: CASSLPGRFYGYTF. CDR3 DNA sequence: TGTGCCAGCAGTCTCCCCGGGAGATTCTATGGCTACACCTTC.

This clonotype is labeled as large. The chain uses TRBV29-1 and TRBJ1-4; D is unclear. CDR3 length: 12 amino acids. From germline, CDR1 is SQVTM and CDR2 ANQGSEA. Trimming removed 5 bases at V and 8 bases at J, with 12 bases between. The CDR3 DNA follows: TGCAGCGTTATCTCGTTGGGGGAAAAACTGTTTTTT. Translating gives CSVISLGEKLFF.

This sequence joins TRBV18 and TRBJ2-7, with a tentative D call TRBD1 (6 bases). From germline, CDR1 is KGHSH and CDR2 LQKENI. This CDR3 contains 13 residues. With 3 bases removed from V and 7 bases from J, the gap between germline ends came to 13 bases. The CDR3 DNA reads TGTGCCAGCTCACCGGACAGCCTCCTGGAGCAGTACTTC. Residues: CASSPDSLLEQYF.

Judged by abundance, this clonotype is medium-sized. The V call is TRBV12-3 or TRBV12-4, the J call TRBJ2-7; D possibly corresponds to TRBD1 (6 bases). Trimming left V 6 bases short and J 3 bases short, with 21 bases between. The CDR3 length is 16 residues. The CDR3 DNA is TGTGCCAGCAGCTCCCTCCATAGGGACACCCACTACGAGCAGTACTTC. Translating gives CASSSLHRDTHYEQYF.

By share, this clonotype counts as large. The V call is TRBV19, the J call TRBJ1-6, with 8 bases matching TRBD1. This CDR3 region has 14 residues. The V and J ends lost 5 bases and 7 bases, in that order; junction bases with no gene match: 4. Germline CDR1 LNHDA, CDR2 SQIVND (reference sequence). DNA for the CDR3: TGTGCCAGTAGTGGTAACAGGGGGAATTCACCCCTCCACTTT. Protein product: CASSGNRGNSPLHF.

The chain couples TRBV7-6 to TRBJ1-2; weak D call: TRBD1 (6 bases). V was cut by 0 bases and J by 1 base, with 9 bases left in between. Germline V gives CDR1 SGHVS, CDR2 FNYEAQ. CDR3 length equals 15 residues. The CDR3 bases are TGTGCCAGCAGCTTAGCTGGGGGCAATAACTATGGCTACACCTTC. This sequence encodes CASSLAGGNNYGYTF.

By sample share, this clonotype is medium-sized (0.01 to 0.1%). The V gene is TRBV12-3 or TRBV12-4, the J gene TRBJ1-5; 7 bases line up with TRBD1. The CDR3 runs to 14 residues. V dropped 6 bases and J dropped 2; count of bases not matched to a gene: 4. CDR3 residues: CASSLGTGNQPQHF. CDR3 coding DNA: TGTGCCAGCAGCCTAGGGACAGGCAATCAGCCCCAGCATTTT.

DNA for the CDR3: TGCAGTGCTAGAGACAGCGGGATCAGCAAAAACATTCAGTACTTC. As protein: CSARDSGISKNIQYF. V usage is TRBV20-1 and J usage is TRBJ2-4; 7 bases agree with TRBD2. With 0 bases clipped from V and 3 bases from J, the junction kept 5 bases outside the gene matches. The CDR3 is 15 amino acids. CDR1 and CDR2 from the germline V gene are DFQATT and SNEGSKA (reference sequence).

The chain is built from TRBV4-1 and TRBJ2-7, with TRBD1 as a possible D gene (5 bases). The V and J ends lost 4 bases and 0 bases respectively, with 10 bases between them. CDR1 is MGHRA and CDR2 is YSYEKL in the germline V gene. This CDR3 region has 14 residues. The CDR3 sequence is CASSPSTDSYEQYV. The DNA of the CDR3 is TGCGCCAGCAGCCCCTCGACAGACTCCTACGAGCAGTACGTC.